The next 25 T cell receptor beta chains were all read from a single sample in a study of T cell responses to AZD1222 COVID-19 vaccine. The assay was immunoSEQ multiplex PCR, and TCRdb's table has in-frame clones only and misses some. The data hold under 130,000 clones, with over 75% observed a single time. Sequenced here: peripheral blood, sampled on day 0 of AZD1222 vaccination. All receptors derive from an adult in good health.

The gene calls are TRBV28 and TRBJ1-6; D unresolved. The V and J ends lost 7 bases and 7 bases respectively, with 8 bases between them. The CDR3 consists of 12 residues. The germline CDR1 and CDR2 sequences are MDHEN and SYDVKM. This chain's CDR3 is CASKWPNSPLHF. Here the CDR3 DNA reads TGTGCCAGCAAATGGCCAAATTCACCCCTCCACTTT.

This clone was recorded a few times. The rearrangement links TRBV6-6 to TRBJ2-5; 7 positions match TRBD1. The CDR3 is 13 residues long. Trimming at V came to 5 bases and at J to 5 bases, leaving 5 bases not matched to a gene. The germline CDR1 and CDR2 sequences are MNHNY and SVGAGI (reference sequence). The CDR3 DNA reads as TGTGCCAGCAGTACCACAGGGGACGAGACCCAGTACTTC. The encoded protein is CASSTTGDETQYF.

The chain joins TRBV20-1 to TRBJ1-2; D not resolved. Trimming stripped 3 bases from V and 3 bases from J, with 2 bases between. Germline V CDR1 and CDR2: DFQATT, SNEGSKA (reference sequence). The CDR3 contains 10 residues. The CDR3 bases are TGCAGTGCTAGCTACTATGGCTACACCTTC. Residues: CSASYYGYTF.

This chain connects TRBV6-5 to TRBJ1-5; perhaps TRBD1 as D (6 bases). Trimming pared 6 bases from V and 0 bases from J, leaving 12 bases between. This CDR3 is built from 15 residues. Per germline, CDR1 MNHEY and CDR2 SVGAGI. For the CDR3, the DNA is TGTGCCAGCAGAGTAGAGGGGGGTAGCAATCAGCCCCAGCATTTT. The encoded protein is CASRVEGGSNQPQHF.

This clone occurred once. CDR3 sequence (DNA): TGTGCCAGCAGCTTAAGGATCACGGGGGCCGGGGAGCTGTTTTTT. Translated: CASSLRITGAGELFF. The rearrangement links TRBV7-3 to TRBJ2-2, with D perhaps TRBD2 (6 bases). CDR1 is SGHTA and CDR2 is FQGTGA in the germline V gene. V lost 1 base and J 6 bases, leaving 12 bases between the germline ends. The CDR3 is 15 amino acids.

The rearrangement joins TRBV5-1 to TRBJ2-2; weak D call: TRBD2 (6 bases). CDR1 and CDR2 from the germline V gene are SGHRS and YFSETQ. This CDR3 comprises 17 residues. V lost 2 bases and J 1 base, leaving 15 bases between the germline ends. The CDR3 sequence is CASSFYITGLNTGELFF. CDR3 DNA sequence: TGCGCCAGCAGCTTTTACATAACGGGACTGAACACCGGGGAGCTGTTTTTT.

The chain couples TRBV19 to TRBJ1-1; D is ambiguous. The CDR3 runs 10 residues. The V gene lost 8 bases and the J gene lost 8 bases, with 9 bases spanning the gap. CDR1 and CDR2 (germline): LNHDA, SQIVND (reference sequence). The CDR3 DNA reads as TGTGCCAGTTACGAAGGGGAAGCTTTCTTT. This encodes CASYEGEAFF.

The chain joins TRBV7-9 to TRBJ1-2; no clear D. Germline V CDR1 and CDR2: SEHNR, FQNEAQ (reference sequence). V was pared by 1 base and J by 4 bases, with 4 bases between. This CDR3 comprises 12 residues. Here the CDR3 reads CASSLESYGYTF. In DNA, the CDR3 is TGTGCCAGCAGCTTAGAGTCCTATGGCTACACCTTC.

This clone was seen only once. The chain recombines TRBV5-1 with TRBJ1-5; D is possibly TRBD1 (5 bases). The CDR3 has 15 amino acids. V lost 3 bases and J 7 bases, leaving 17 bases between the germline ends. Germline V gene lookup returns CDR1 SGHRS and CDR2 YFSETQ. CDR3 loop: CASSSRGPTFQPQHF. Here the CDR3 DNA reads TGCGCCAGCAGCTCCCGGGGACCGACCTTCCAGCCCCAGCATTTT. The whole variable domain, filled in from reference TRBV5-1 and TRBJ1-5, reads KAGVTQTPRYLIKTRGQQVTLSCSPISGHRSVSWYQQTPGQGLQFLFEYFSETQRNKGNFPGRFSGRQFSNSRSEMNVSTLELGDSALYLCASSSRGPTFQPQHFGDGTRLSIL.

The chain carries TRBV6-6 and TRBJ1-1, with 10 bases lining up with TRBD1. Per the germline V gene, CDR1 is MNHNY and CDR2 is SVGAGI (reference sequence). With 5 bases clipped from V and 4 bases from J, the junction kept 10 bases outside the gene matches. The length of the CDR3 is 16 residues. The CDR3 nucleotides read TGTGCCAGCAGTCGCGGGACAGGGGTGGGGTCCACTGAAGCTTTCTTT. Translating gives CASSRGTGVGSTEAFF.

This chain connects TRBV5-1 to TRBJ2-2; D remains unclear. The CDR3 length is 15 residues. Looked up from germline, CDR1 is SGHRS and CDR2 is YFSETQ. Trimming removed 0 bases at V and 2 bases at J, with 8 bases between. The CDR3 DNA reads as TGCGCCAGCAGCTTGGTCCGGACCAACACCGGGGAGCTGTTTTTT. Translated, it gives CASSLVRTNTGELFF.

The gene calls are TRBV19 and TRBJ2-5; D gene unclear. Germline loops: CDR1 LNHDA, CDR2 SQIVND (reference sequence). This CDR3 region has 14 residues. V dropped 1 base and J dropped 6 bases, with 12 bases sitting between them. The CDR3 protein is CASSIGGSLQTQYF. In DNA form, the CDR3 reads TGTGCCAGTAGTATAGGAGGTAGCTTGCAGACCCAGTACTTC.

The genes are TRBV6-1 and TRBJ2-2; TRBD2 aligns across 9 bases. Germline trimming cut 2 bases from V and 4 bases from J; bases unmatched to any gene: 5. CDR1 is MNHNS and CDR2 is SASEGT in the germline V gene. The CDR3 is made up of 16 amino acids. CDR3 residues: CASSEMRGGSTGELFF. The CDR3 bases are TGTGCCAGCAGTGAAATGCGGGGGGGCTCCACCGGGGAGCTGTTTTTT.

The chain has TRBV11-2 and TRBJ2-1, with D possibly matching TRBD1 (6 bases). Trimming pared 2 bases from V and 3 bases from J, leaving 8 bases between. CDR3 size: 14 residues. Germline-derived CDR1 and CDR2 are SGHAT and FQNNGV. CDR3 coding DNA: TGTGCCAGCAGCTTAACAGGGAACTACAATGAGCAGTTCTTC. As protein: CASSLTGNYNEQFF. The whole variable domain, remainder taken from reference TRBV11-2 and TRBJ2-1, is EAGVAQSPRYKIIEKRQSVAFWCNPISGHATLYWYQQILGQGPKLLIQFQNNGVVDDSQLPKDRFSAERLKGVDSTLKIQPAKLEDSAVYLCASSLTGNYNEQFFGPGTRLTVL.

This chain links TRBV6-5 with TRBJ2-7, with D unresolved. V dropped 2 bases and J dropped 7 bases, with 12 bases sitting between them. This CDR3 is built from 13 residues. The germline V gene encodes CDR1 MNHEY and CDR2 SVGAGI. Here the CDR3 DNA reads TGTGCCAGCAGTTACGTCCCGGGTGGGGAGCAGTACTTC. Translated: CASSYVPGGEQYF.

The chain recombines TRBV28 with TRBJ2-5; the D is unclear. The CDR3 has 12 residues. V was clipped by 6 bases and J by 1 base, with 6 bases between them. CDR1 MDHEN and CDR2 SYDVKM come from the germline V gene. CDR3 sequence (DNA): TGTGCCAGCAGGGGGTTCCAAGAGACCCAGTACTTC. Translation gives CASRGFQETQYF.

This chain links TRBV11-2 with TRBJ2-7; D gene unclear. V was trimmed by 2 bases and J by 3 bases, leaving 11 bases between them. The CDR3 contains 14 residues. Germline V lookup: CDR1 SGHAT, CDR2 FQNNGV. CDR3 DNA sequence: TGTGCCAGCAGCTTAAAGTGGAATAGCTACGAGCAGTACTTC. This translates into CASSLKWNSYEQYF. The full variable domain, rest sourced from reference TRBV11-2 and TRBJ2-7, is EAGVAQSPRYKIIEKRQSVAFWCNPISGHATLYWYQQILGQGPKLLIQFQNNGVVDDSQLPKDRFSAERLKGVDSTLKIQPAKLEDSAVYLCASSLKWNSYEQYFGPGTRLTVT.

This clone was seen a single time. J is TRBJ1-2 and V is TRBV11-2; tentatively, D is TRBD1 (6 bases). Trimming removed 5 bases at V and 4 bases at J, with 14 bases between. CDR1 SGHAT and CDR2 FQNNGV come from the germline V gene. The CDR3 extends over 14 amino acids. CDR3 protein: CASSPSGGTYGYTF. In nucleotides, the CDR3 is TGTGCCAGCAGCCCCTCGGGGGGCACCTATGGCTACACCTTC.

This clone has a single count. The CDR3 loop reads CASSVASDYNEQFF. In DNA form, the CDR3 reads TGTGCCAGCAGCGTAGCTTCGGACTACAATGAGCAGTTCTTC. This chain connects TRBV9 to TRBJ2-1; D is uncertain. V dropped 0 bases and J dropped 3 bases, with 7 bases sitting between them. The CDR3 runs to 14 residues. Per germline, CDR1 SGDLS and CDR2 YYNGEE.

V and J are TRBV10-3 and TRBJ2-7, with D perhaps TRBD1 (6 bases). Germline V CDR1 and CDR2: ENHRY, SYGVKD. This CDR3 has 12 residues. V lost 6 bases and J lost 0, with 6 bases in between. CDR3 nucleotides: TGTGCCATCAGGGACAGCTCCTACGAGCAGTACTTC. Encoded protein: CAIRDSSYEQYF.

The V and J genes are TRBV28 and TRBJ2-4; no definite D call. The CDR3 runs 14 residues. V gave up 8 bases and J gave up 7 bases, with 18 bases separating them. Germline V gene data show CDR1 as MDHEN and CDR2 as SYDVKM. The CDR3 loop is CASATSVNYNIQYF. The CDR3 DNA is TGTGCCAGCGCAACTTCGGTTAATTATAACATTCAGTACTTC. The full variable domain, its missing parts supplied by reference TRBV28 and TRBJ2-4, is DVKVTQSSRYLVKRTGEKVFLECVQDMDHENMFWYRQDPGLGLRLIYFSYDVKMKEKGDIPEGYSVSREKKERFSLILESASTNQTSMYLCASATSVNYNIQYFGAGTRLSVL.

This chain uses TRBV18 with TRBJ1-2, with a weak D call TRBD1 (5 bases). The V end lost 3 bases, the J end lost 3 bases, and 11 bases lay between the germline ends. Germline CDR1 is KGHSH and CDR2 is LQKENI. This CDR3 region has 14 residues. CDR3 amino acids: CASSPARDYYGYTF. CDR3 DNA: TGTGCCAGCTCACCTGCCAGGGACTACTATGGCTACACCTTC.

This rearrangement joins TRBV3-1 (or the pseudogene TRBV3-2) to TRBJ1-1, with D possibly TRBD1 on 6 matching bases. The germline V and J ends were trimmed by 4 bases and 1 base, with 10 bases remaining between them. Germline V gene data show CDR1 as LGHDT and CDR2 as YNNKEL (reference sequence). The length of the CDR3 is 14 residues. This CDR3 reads CASSLPDRNTEAFF. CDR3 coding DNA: TGTGCCAGCAGCCTCCCGGACAGGAACACTGAAGCTTTCTTT.

The CDR3 nucleotides read TGTGCCAGCAGTGAAGTAGCCTCATACTATGGCTACACCTTC. Protein: CASSEVASYYGYTF. This chain joins TRBV6-1 and TRBJ1-2; D ambiguous. The V gene lost 1 base and the J gene lost 3 bases, with 9 bases spanning the gap. The CDR3 contains 14 residues. Germline-derived CDR1 and CDR2 are MNHNS and SASEGT.

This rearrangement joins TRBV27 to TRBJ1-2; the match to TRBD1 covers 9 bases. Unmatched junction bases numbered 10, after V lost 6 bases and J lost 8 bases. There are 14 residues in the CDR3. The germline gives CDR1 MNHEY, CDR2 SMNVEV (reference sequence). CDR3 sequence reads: CASSRQDRGKGYTF. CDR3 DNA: TGTGCCAGCAGCCGTCAGGACAGGGGCAAAGGCTACACCTTC.